This entry lists 5 T cell receptor beta chains sequenced from one sample in a study of molecular identifiers for immune sequencing clone quantification. From the PCR reads, TCRdb called clonotypes with MiXCR, one entry per CDR3 protein. The sample yields more than 300,000 distinct CDR3 sequences, about 21% seen once. The sample consisted of naive CD8+ T cells from blood, with Jurkat cell RNA spiked in. Noted subset: FACS-sorted CD8+CD4-CCR7+CD45RA+ naive T cells. The receptor set was obtained from a human donor in good health. Some libraries in this study had Jurkat cell RNA spiked in.

This clonotype has a count of ten or more. The chain links TRBV6-2 or TRBV6-3 to TRBJ2-3; D is uncertain. Trimming took 11 bases from V and 2 from J, leaving 14 bases between them. The V gene's germline CDR1 is MNHEY and CDR2 SVGEGT. The CDR3 has 13 amino acids. CDR3 residues: CAGARQPTDTQYF. The DNA for the CDR3 is TGTGCCGGAGCAAGGCAACCCACAGATACGCAGTATTTT.

About this clonotype itself: Given a much more abundant clone one base away, this may be a read error. V is TRBV6-1 and J is TRBJ2-5; D gene uncertain. Germline CDR1 is MNHNS and CDR2 is SASEGT. This CDR3 is built from 12 residues. With 7 bases removed from V and 2 bases from J, the gap between germline ends came to 8 bases. CDR3 region: CASTTLQETQYF. In nucleotides, the CDR3 is TGTGCCAGCACCACGCTTCAAGAGACCCAGTACTTC.

This clonotype was seen many times. This chain links TRBV4-2 with TRBJ2-7; 10 positions match TRBD2. The junction had 7 bases not matched to a gene; V was cut back by 0 bases and J by 2 bases. The germline V gene has CDR1 LGHNA and CDR2 YNFKEQ. The length of the CDR3 is 17 residues. The CDR3 region is CASSQEDGSGGAYEQYF. CDR3 DNA sequence: TGTGCCAGCAGCCAAGAGGACGGGAGCGGGGGGGCCTACGAGCAGTACTTC.

This clonotype was counted at least ten times. This chain joins TRBV7-9 and TRBJ1-4, with D perhaps TRBD1 (6 bases). The germline V and J ends were trimmed by 4 bases and 0 bases, with 12 bases remaining between them. The CDR3 is 16 residues long. Germline assignment: CDR1 SEHNR and CDR2 FQNEAQ (reference sequence). The chain's CDR3 is CASSSRDTSTNEKLFF. The CDR3, as DNA: TGTGCCAGCAGCTCTCGGGACACATCAACTAATGAAAAACTGTTTTTT.

This chain links TRBV19 with TRBJ2-3; 9 bases line up with TRBD1. Germline V lookup: CDR1 LNHDA, CDR2 SQIVND (reference sequence). The CDR3 loop spans 15 amino acids. The junction had 4 bases not matched to a gene; V was cut back by 5 bases and J by 1 base. In DNA form, the CDR3 reads TGTGCCAGTAGTGCCTGGACAGGGGGCACAGATACGCAGTATTTT. Residues: CASSAWTGGTDTQYF.